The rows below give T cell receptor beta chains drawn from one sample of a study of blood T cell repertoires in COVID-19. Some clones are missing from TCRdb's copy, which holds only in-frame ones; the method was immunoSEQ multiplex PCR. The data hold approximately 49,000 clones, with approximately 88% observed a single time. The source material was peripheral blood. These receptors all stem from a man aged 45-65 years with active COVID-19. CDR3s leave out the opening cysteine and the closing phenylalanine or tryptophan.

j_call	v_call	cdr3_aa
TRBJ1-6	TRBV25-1	ASSGDTYNSPLH
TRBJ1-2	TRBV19	ASSIKGNRNYGYT
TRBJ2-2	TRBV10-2	ASRLAGGPTGELF
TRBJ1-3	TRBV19	ASSDLTGGTGNTIY
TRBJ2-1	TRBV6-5	ASSYTGQGAEQF
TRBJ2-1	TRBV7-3	ASSFGTGGYNEQF
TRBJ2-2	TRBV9	ASSPRGGSTGELF
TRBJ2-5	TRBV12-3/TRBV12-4	ASRDTNQETQY
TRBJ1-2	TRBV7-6	ASSLTGTGGVGDGYT
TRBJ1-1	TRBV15	ATSRGGRQEAF
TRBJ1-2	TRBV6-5	ASSLEARLNYGYT
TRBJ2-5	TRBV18	ASSRQEGRETQY
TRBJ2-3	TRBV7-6	ASSLLGGSTDTQY
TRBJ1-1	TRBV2	ASSDGPGGSVNTEAF
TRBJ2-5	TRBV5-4	ASSHPDPSGAKETQY
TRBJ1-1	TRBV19	ASRVGTVNTEAF
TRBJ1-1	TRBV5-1	ASSLTWMNTEAF
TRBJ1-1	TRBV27	ASSSGGPEAF
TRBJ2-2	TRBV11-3	ASSSLTGELF
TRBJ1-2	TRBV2	ASSLTGTGYT
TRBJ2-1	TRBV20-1	SASRGTKYNEQF
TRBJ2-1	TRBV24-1	ATGGTGYNEQF
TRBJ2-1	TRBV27	ASSFLGLAGENEQF
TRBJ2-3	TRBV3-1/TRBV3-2	ASSQWGSGRISTDTQY
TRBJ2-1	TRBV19	ASRGGGYYNEQF
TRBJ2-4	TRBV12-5	ASGRGEGKNIQY
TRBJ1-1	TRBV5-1	ASSRGLRAEAF
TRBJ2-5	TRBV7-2	ASSLEAGGLETQY
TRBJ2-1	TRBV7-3	ASRGANSGEQF
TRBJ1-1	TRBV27	ASKGWTEAF
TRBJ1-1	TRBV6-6	ASSYTKRNTEAF
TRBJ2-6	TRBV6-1	ASSELRLAGAPGANVLT
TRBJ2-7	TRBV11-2	ASSLATSGYYEQY
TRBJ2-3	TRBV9	ASSVLGRTHTDTQY
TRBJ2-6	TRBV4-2	ASSITAAGANVLT
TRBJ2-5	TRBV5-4	ASSFGQSQETQY
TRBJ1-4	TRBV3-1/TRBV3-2	ASSQGGGSRTLINEKLF
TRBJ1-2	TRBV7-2	ASSYSGTNYGYT
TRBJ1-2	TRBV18	ASSPGTSDYGYT
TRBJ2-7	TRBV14	ASSQLPGQGSYEQY
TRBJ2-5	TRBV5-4	ASSRNIAGGGETQY
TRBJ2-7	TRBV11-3	ASSPHWASLSSYEQY
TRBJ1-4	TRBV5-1	ASSFGLGGPKANEKLF
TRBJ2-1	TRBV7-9	ASSSRASGGLTSYNEQF
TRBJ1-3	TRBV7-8	ASSTRGQGSPISSGNTIY
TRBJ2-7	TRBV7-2	ASSWDSTYEQY
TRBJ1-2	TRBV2	ASSRTDYGYT
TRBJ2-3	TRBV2	ASRAGSSTDTQY
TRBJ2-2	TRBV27	ASSFTGTGTGELF
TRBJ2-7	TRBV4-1	ASSQDGLAGYEQY
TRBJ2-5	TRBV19	ASSTGTGRETQY
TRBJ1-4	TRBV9	ASSPRQGNEKLF
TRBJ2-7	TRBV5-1	ASSPGQTVSSYEQY
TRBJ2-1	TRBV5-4	ASSLSGRPNEQF
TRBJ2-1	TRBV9	ASSGRNRGASYNEQF
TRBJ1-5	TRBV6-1	ASSAREGFVNQPQH